This TCR beta chain was recovered during a study of OX40 agonist ivuxolimab in advanced cancers. Study information: Clinicians treated patients with ivuxolimab, an agonistic anti-OX40 (CD134) antibody. Subjects had a mean age of about 57 years, with a range of roughly 23 to 80; around 80% were male. Partial responses occurred in three patients (one hepatocellular carcinoma, two cutaneous melanoma).

V dropped 2 bases and J dropped 0 bases, with 5 bases sitting between them. In germline, CDR1 is MNHEY, CDR2 SMNVEV (reference sequence). The CDR3 is 14 amino acids. TCRdb keeps only in-frame clones here, not all; method: immunoSEQ multiplex PCR. In the table there are tens of thousands of clones, 85% to 95% of which are singletons. As to this clone: Antigen specificity is unknown.

Whole-study findings and limits: No determination was made of the antigen specificity of the expanded peripheral T cells.

The sequence was collected from an adult with an advanced solid tumor such as melanoma, head and neck, liver or kidney cancer. The V and J genes are TRBV27 and TRBJ1-3; D gene uncertain. The sequenced sample was CD4+ or CD8+ T cells sorted from blood, obtained in a trial of the OX40 agonist ivuxolimab. CDR3 sequence reads: CASSLMSSGNTIYF. The DNA of the CDR3 is TGTGCCAGCAGTTTAATGAGCTCTGGAAACACCATATATTTT.